This TCR beta chain was sequenced during a study of beta chain features in type 1 diabetes. This clone was seen a few times. Sequencing targeted expressed TCRB transcripts, as all isolated RNA had been reverse transcribed. Assay: immunoSEQ multiplex PCR; the TCRdb copy retains only in-frame clones and omits some. The sample consists of roughly 610,000 clones, around 15% of them appearing once. The germline CDR1 and CDR2 sequences are SGHAT and FQDESV (reference sequence). The CDR3 is 15 residues long. Trimming pared 1 base from V and 5 bases from J, leaving 14 bases between. The sample taken for sequencing was naive CD4+ T cells from blood. The gene calls are TRBV11-1 and TRBJ2-5; D remains ambiguous. The sequence was collected from a man aged 18 to 29 in good health. The DNA for the CDR3 is TGTGCCAGCAGCTTAGATCGACCCGACGGGGAGACCCAGTACTTC. Protein: CASSLDRPDGETQYF.